The 12 T cell receptor beta chains listed next were all sequenced from one sample in a study of T cell changes during pregnancy in multiple sclerosis. The method was immunoSEQ multiplex PCR; TCRdb's version includes in-frame clones alone and lacks a portion of them. Here the sample spans about 100,000 clones, more than 85% being singletons. The starting material was peripheral blood, obtained in the second trimester of pregnancy. The origin of the receptors is a female donor with multiple sclerosis, enrolled in a pregnancy study.

A note on this clone: One end of the junction varies from germline; a read error may be responsible. The rearrangement links TRBV5-1 to TRBJ2-7; D unclear. Germline CDR1 reads SGHRS; CDR2 reads YFSETQ. CDR3 length: 13 amino acids. Here the CDR3 DNA reads TGCGCCAGCAGTTTGGCTAGTTTCTACGAGCAGTACTTC. It encodes CASSLASFYEQYF.

The V call is TRBV25-1, the J call TRBJ1-4, with D unresolved. The CDR3 length is 16 residues. Looked up from germline, CDR1 is MGHDK and CDR2 is SYGVNS. V was trimmed by 3 bases and J by 4 bases, leaving 15 bases between them. This CDR3 reads CASSDSEGGNNEKLFF. For the CDR3, the DNA is TGTGCCAGCAGTGACTCGGAGGGTGGGAATAATGAAAAACTGTTTTTT.

The chain joins TRBV28 to TRBJ2-1, with 8 bases fitting TRBD1. CDR1 and CDR2 from the germline V gene are MDHEN and SYDVKM. Germline trimming cut 11 bases from V and 10 bases from J; bases unmatched to any gene: 7. This CDR3 is built from 11 residues. CDR3: CAGRTGLEQFF. In DNA form, the CDR3 reads TGTGCCGGGAGGACAGGGCTAGAGCAGTTCTTC.

The genes are TRBV5-1 and TRBJ1-5; 10 bases are shared with TRBD1. Germline V gene lookup returns CDR1 SGHRS and CDR2 YFSETQ. The CDR3 is 18 amino acids. The junction had 10 bases not matched to a gene; V was cut back by 0 bases and J by 4 bases. The CDR3 protein is CASSLGFTGQGTNQPQHF. The DNA for the CDR3 is TGCGCCAGCAGCTTGGGGTTTACGGGACAGGGGACGAATCAGCCCCAGCATTTT.

CDR3 nucleotides: TGTGCCAGTAGTAACGTCCGGGTCCTTCGCAATCAGCCCCAGCATTTT. Its protein is CASSNVRVLRNQPQHF. The chain carries TRBV19 and TRBJ1-5; D gene ambiguous. Looked up from germline, CDR1 is LNHDA and CDR2 is SQIVND (reference sequence). This CDR3 is built from 16 residues. Trimming cost V 4 bases and J 2 bases, with 15 bases left between them.

V and J are TRBV28 and TRBJ2-7, with D perhaps matching TRBD1 (6 bases). CDR1 is MDHEN and CDR2 is SYDVKM in the germline V gene. With 4 bases removed from V and 3 bases from J, the gap between germline ends came to 10 bases. This CDR3 has 13 residues. The CDR3 DNA sequence: TGTGCCAGCAGTTGGGGACATCACTACGAGCAGTACTTC. It is translated as CASSWGHHYEQYF.

DNA of the CDR3: TGTGCCAGCAGTTACACCGGGGGTTTCAATCAGCCCCAGCATTTT. Protein: CASSYTGGFNQPQHF. This sequence joins TRBV27 and TRBJ1-5; weak D call: TRBD1 (5 bases). Looked up from germline, CDR1 is MNHEY and CDR2 is SMNVEV (reference sequence). The V end lost 4 bases, the J end lost 3 bases, and 13 bases lay between the germline ends. This CDR3 has 15 amino acids.

The chain joins TRBV19 to TRBJ1-2, with D possibly matching TRBD1 (6 bases). Per germline, CDR1 LNHDA and CDR2 SQIVND (reference sequence). The CDR3 loop spans 13 amino acids. The ends were cut back, 3 bases at V and 4 bases at J, with 9 bases in the middle. As DNA, the CDR3 is TGTGCCAGTAGTATTTCAGGGGCCTATGGCTACACCTTC. Its protein product is CASSISGAYGYTF.

The chain is built from TRBV6-1 and TRBJ1-1; 8 nucleotides match TRBD1. Germline V gene sequence: CDR1 MNHNS, CDR2 SASEGT. The V and J ends lost 0 bases and 6 bases, in that order; junction bases with no gene match: 3. The length of the CDR3 is 14 residues. CDR3 sequence (DNA): TGTGCCAGCAGTGAAGCTTGGACAGGGTCTGAAGCTTTCTTT. Its protein product is CASSEAWTGSEAFF.

The chain recombines TRBV7-2 with TRBJ2-7; tentatively, D is TRBD2 (6 bases). This CDR3 is built from 16 residues. V shed 0 bases and J shed 0 bases, with 12 bases lying between them. CDR1 is SGHTA and CDR2 is FQGNSA in the germline V gene. The CDR3: CASSLAGGGNSYEQYF. The CDR3 bases are TGTGCCAGCAGCTTAGCGGGCGGCGGGAACTCCTACGAGCAGTACTTC.

The rearrangement uses TRBV7-2 and TRBJ2-5, with 8 nucleotides matching TRBD2. J lost 7 bases, V lost 5 bases, and 9 bases had no gene match. This CDR3 comprises 14 residues. CDR1 and CDR2 from the germline V gene are SGHTA and FQGNSA. CDR3 in DNA: TGTGCCAGCAGCGACAGACTAGCGCAGGGGACCCAGTACTTC. Its protein product is CASSDRLAQGTQYF.

J is TRBJ2-5 and V is TRBV9; 8 bases are a match to TRBD1. The CDR3 totals 17 residues. With 3 bases clipped from V and 1 base from J, the junction kept 11 bases outside the gene matches. Germline CDR1 is SGDLS and CDR2 is YYNGEE. The CDR3 bases are TGTGCCAGCAGCGGGAGGTCAGACAGGGGCGGCCAAGAGACCCAGTACTTC. This encodes CASSGRSDRGGQETQYF. Variable domain in full (rest from reference TRBV9 and TRBJ2-5): DSGVTQTPKHLITATGQRVTLRCSPRSGDLSVYWYQQSLDQGLQFLIQYYNGEERAKGNILERFSAQQFPDLHSELNLSSLELGDSALYFCASSGRSDRGGQETQYFGPGTRLLVL.